This T cell receptor beta chain was sequenced for a study of post-analysis software for immune sequencing data. The overall study: Relapsing-remitting, secondary progressive and progressive-relapsing forms made up the multiple sclerosis disease courses.

The table lists this clonotype with a count of one. Its antigen is still unknown. General study results and limits: A few TRBV segments (TRBV5-6, TRBV5-1 and TRBV20-1 among them) occurred more frequently in patients than in controls.

The CDR3 has 16 residues. The V and J ends lost 5 bases and 4 bases respectively, with 15 bases between them. Unique molecular identifiers were present in the TCR beta cDNA libraries. TCRdb processed the PCR reads anew with MiXCR; each CDR3 protein has one entry. The sample includes roughly 580,000 distinct CDR3 sequences, 44% of them seen just once. This sequence was found in a girl aged 5-17 years with multiple sclerosis. Sequencing input: blood. The chain combines TRBV12-3 or TRBV12-4 with TRBJ2-6; the D gene could be TRBD1 or TRBD2 (6 bases each). The CDR3 is CASSPERGAGANVLTF. DNA of the CDR3: TGTGCCAGCAGTCCCGAGAGGGGGGCCGGGGCCAACGTCCTGACTTTC.